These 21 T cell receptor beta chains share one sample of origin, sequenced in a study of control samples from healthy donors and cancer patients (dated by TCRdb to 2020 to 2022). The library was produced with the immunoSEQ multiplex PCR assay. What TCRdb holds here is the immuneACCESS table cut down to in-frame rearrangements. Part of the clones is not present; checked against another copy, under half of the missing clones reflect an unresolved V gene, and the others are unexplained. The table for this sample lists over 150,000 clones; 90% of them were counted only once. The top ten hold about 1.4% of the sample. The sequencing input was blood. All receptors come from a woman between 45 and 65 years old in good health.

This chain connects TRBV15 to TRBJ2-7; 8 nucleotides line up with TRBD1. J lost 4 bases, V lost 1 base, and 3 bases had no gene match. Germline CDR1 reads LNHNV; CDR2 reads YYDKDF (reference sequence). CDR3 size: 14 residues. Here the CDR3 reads CATSRATGVYEQYF. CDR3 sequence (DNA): TGTGCCACCAGCAGAGCGACAGGGGTATACGAGCAGTACTTC.

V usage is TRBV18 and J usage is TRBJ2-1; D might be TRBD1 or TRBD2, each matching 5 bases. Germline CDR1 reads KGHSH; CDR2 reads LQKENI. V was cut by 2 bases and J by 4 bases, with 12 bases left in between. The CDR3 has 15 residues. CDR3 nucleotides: TGTGCCAGCTCACCATCCCCGGGGCTATACAATGAGCAGTTCTTC. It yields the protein CASSPSPGLYNEQFF.

The CDR3 DNA reads as TGTGCCAGTAGTATACGGAGAGACGATCAGCCCCAGCATTTT. It codes for CASSIRRDDQPQHF. The rearrangement uses TRBV19 and TRBJ1-5; D gene ambiguous. The CDR3 runs to 14 residues. The V and J ends lost 2 bases and 5 bases respectively, with 10 bases between them. Germline V CDR1 and CDR2: LNHDA, SQIVND (reference sequence).

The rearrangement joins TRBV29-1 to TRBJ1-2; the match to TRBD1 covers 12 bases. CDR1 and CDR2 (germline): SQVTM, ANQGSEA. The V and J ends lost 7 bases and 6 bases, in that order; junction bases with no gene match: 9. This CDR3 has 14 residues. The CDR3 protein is CSGAGTGGGDGYTF. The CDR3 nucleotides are TGCAGCGGCGCCGGGACAGGGGGCGGGGATGGCTACACCTTC.

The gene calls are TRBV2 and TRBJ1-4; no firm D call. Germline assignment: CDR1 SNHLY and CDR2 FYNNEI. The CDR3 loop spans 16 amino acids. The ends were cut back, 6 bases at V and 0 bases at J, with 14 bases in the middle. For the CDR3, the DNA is TGTGCCAGCAGGGAGTGGGAGATAACAACTAATGAAAAACTGTTTTTT. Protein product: CASREWEITTNEKLFF.

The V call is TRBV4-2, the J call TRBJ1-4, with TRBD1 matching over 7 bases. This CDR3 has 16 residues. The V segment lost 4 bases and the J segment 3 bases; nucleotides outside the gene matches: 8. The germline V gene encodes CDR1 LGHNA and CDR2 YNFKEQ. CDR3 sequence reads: CASSRDRQGSNEKLFF. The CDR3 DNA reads TGTGCCAGCAGCCGGGATCGACAGGGCTCTAATGAAAAACTGTTTTTT.

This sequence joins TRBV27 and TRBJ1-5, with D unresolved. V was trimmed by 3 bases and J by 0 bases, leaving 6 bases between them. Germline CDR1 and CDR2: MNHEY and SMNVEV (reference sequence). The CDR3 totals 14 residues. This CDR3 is CASSFGYSNQPQHF. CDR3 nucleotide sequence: TGTGCCAGCAGTTTCGGATATAGCAATCAGCCCCAGCATTTT.

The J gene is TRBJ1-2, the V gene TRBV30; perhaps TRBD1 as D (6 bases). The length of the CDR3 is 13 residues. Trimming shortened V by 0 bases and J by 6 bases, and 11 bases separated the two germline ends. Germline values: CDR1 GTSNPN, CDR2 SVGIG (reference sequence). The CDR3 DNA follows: TGTGCCTGGAGTGTGCGGGGGCTGGATGGCTACACCTTC. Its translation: CAWSVRGLDGYTF.

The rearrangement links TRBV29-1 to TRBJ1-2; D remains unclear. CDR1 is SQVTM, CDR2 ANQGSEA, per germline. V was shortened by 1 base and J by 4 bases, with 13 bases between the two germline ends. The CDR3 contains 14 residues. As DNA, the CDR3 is TGCAGCGTTGAAGGGGTACCGATTCGCTATGGCTACACCTTC. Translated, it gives CSVEGVPIRYGYTF.

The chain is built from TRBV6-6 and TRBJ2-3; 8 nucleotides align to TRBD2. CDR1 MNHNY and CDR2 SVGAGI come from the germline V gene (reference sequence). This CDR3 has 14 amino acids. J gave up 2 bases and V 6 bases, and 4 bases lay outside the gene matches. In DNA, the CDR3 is TGTGCCAGCAGACTGACTAGCGCCACAGATACGCAGTATTTT. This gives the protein CASRLTSATDTQYF.

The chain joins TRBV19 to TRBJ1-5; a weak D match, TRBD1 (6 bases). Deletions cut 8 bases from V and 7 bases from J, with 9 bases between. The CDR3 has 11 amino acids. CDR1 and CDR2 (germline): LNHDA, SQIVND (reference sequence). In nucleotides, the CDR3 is TGTGCCAGTGGGGGCGAACAGCCCCAGCATTTT. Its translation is CASGGEQPQHF. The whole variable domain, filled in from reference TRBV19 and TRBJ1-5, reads DGGITQSPKYLFRKEGQNVTLSCEQNLNHDAMYWYRQDPGQGLRLIYYSQIVNDFQKGDIAEGYSVSREKKESFPLTVTSAQKNPTAFYLCASGGEQPQHFGDGTRLSIL.

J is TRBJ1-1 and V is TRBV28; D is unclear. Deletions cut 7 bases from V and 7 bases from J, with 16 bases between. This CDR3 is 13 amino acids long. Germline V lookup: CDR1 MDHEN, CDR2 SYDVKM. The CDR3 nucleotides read TGTGCCAGCAAACAAGCGGTGCAGAATGAAGCTTTCTTT. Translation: CASKQAVQNEAFF.

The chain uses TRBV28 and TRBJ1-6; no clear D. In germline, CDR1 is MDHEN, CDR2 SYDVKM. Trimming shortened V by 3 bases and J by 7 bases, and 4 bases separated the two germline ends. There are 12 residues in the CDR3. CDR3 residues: CASSFWNSPLHF. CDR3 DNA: TGTGCCAGCAGTTTTTGGAATTCACCCCTCCACTTT. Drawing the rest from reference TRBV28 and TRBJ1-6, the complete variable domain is DVKVTQSSRYLVKRTGEKVFLECVQDMDHENMFWYRQDPGLGLRLIYFSYDVKMKEKGDIPEGYSVSREKKERFSLILESASTNQTSMYLCASSFWNSPLHFGNGTRLTVT.

In DNA form, the CDR3 reads TGCGCCAGCAGCTTGCAGGGCGGGGAGACCCAGTACTTC. Encoded protein: CASSLQGGETQYF. V is TRBV5-1 and J is TRBJ2-5; D may correspond to TRBD1 or TRBD2 (5 bases each). Trimming shortened V by 1 base and J by 5 bases, and 9 bases separated the two germline ends. Germline CDR1 is SGHRS and CDR2 is YFSETQ. The CDR3 loop spans 13 amino acids.

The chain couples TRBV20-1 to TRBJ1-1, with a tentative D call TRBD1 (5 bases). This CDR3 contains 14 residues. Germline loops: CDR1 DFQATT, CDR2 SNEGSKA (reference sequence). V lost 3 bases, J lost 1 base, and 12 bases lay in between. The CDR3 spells CSASFGGSNTEAFF. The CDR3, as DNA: TGCAGTGCTAGTTTCGGGGGATCGAACACTGAAGCTTTCTTT.

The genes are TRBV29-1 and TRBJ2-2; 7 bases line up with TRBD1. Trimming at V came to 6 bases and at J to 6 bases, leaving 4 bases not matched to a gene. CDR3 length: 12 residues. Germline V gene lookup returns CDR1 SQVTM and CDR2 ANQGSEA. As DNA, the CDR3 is TGCAGCGTAGGACAGGCTGCCGGGGAGCTGTTTTTT. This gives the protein CSVGQAAGELFF.

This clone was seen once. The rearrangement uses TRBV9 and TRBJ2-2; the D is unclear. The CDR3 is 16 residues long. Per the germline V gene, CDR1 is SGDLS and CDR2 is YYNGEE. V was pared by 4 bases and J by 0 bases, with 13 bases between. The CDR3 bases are TGTGCCAGCAGCACACGGACGGCTGCGAACACCGGGGAGCTGTTTTTT. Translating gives CASSTRTAANTGELFF.

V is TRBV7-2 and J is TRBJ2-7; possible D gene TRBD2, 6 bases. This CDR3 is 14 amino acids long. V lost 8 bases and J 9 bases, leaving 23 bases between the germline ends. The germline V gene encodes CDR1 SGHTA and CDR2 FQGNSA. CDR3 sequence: CASREGRSGVRQYF. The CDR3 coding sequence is TGTGCCAGCCGCGAGGGTCGTAGCGGAGTTAGGCAGTACTTC.

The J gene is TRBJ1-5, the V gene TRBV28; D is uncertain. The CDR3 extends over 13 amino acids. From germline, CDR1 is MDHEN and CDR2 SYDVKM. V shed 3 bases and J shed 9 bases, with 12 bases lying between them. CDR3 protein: CASSLSGFGPQHF. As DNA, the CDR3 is TGTGCCAGCAGTTTGTCCGGGTTTGGGCCCCAGCATTTT.

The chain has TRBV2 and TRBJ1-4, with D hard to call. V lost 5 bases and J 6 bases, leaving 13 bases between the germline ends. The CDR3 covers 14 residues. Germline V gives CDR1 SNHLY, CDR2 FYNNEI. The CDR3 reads CASSTYEGDEKLFF. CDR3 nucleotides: TGTGCCAGCAGTACGTACGAGGGAGATGAAAAACTGTTTTTT.

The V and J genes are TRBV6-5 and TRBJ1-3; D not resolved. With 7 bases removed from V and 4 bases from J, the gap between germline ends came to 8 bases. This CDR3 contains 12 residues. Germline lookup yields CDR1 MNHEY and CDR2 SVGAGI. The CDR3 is CASTTEGNTIYF. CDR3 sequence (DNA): TGTGCCAGCACTACGGAAGGAAACACCATATATTTT.